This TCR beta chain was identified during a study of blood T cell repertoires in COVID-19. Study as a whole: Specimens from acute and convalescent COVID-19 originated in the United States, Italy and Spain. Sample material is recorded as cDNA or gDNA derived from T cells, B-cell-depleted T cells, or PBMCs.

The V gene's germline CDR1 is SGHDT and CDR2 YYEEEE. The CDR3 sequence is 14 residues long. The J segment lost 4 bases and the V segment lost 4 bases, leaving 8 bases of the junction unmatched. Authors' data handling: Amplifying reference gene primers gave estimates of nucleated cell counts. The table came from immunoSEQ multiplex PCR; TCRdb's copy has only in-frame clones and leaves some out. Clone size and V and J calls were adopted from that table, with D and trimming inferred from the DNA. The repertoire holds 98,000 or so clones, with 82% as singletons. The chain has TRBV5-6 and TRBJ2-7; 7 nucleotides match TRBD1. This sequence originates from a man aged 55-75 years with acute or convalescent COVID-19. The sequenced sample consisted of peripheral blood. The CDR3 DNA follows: TGTGCCAGCAGCCTAGTAGGGGGCGGATACGAGCAGTACTTC. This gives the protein CASSLVGGGYEQYF. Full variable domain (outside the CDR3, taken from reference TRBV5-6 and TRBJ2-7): DAGVTQSPTHLIKTRGQQVTLRCSPKSGHDTVSWYQQALGQGPQFIFQYYEEEERQRGNFPDRFSGHQFPNYSSELNVNALLLGDSALYLCASSLVGGGYEQYFGPGTRLTVT.